This TCR beta chain was sequenced in a study of T-cell reconstitution after alpha-beta-depleted transplantation in children. Construction of the TCRbeta library involved unique molecular identifiers. TCRdb reanalysed the PCR reads using MiXCR and keeps one entry per CDR3 protein. The sample has approximately 340,000 distinct CDR3 sequences, 10% seen once; the top ten hold approximately 2.3%. The CDR3 contains 13 residues. Trimming stripped 2 bases from V and 6 bases from J, with 7 bases between. V gene TRBV12-3 or TRBV12-4 combines with J gene TRBJ2-2, with a weak D call TRBD1 (6 bases). The sequencing used PBMCs from the stem cell graft donor, collected from the stem cell graft. The receptor's source is a human donor who donated a stem cell graft to a child with acute lymphoblastic leukemia. The CDR3 DNA reads TGTGCCAGCAGTTTAACAGGGTCCGGGGAGCTGTTTTTT. This gives the protein CASSLTGSGELFF.